Below, 2 T cell receptor beta chains from the same sample are listed, as sequenced in a study of CXCR3-negative and CXCR3-positive naive CD8 T cells. Libraries were UMI-labeled 5' RACE TRB cDNA. Reanalyzing the 5' RACE reads, TCRdb keeps one entry per CDR3 protein, without DNA. The specimen's table records over 80,000 distinct CDR3 sequences. What was sequenced was naive CXCR3- CD8+ T cells from blood. Sample subset: CD45RO-CCR7+CD27+CD95- naive CD8+ T cells lacking CXCR3 (TNR3-). Source of these receptors: a human donor in good health. Some clones in this sample may be carry-over from other donors' samples.

The genes are TRBV12-3 or TRBV12-4 and TRBJ2-5. The CDR3 runs 14 residues. The CDR3 sequence: CASSLKSGGETQYF.

This chain connects TRBV9 to TRBJ2-7; the D call of TRBD1 rests on TCRdb alone, since no DNA is present to check it. From germline, CDR1 is SGDLS and CDR2 YYNGEE. The CDR3 has 13 amino acids. This CDR3 reads CASSVGAAYEQYF. Complete variable domain (other parts from reference TRBV9 and TRBJ2-7): DSGVTQTPKHLITATGQRVTLRCSPRSGDLSVYWYQQSLDQGLQFLIQYYNGEERAKGNILERFSAQQFPDLHSELNLSSLELGDSALYFCASSVGAAYEQYFGPGTRLTVT.